This section outlines one T cell receptor (beta chain) sequence together with its context. The antigen is not known. Some clones are missing from TCRdb's copy, which holds only in-frame ones; the method was immunoSEQ multiplex PCR. The sample consists of about 52,000 clones, approximately 94% of them appearing once. This record belongs to a study of T cells after posttransplantation cyclophosphamide. Study outcomes and limitations: Donor-recipient repertoire similarity was low at 1-2 months, rising over year one. Skin or GI-infiltrating T cells shared few TRB sequences with blood.

The CDR3 consists of 15 residues. Germline V gives CDR1 LNHDA, CDR2 SQIVND (reference sequence). V gave up 3 bases and J gave up 3 bases, with 12 bases separating them. J is TRBJ2-1 and V is TRBV19, with a possible D match to TRBD2 (7 bases). Sequenced material: PBMCs. The receptor comes from a woman aged 25 to 39 in good health and a related stem cell transplant donor. The CDR3 protein is CASSISGGRYNEQFF. The DNA for the CDR3 is TGTGCCAGTAGTATCTCCGGGGGGCGCTACAATGAGCAGTTCTTC. Based on the CDR3 plus reference TRBV19 and TRBJ2-1, the full variable domain is DGGITQSPKYLFRKEGQNVTLSCEQNLNHDAMYWYRQDPGQGLRLIYYSQIVNDFQKGDIAEGYSVSREKKESFPLTVTSAQKNPTAFYLCASSISGGRYNEQFFGPGTRLTVL.